A single sample is the source of the 6 T cell receptor beta chains below, sequenced in a study of control samples from healthy donors and cancer patients. Libraries were prepared by immunoSEQ multiplex PCR; TCRdb keeps only in-frame clonotypes and omits some of them. Here the sample spans under 65,000 clones, 75% to 95% being singletons. Sample: PBMCs. The receptors were sampled from a man younger than 45 with colorectal cancer.

This clone was observed once. The chain uses TRBV20-1 and TRBJ2-1, with D possibly being TRBD1 (6 bases). Looked up from germline, CDR1 is DFQATT and CDR2 is SNEGSKA (reference sequence). Trimming took off 3 bases at V and 12 bases at J, with 21 bases between the two ends. The CDR3 length is 14 residues. CDR3 DNA sequence: TGCAGTGCTAGTAGTTATTTGGCTGGACAGCCGCAGTTCTTC. This codes for CSASSYLAGQPQFF.

This clone was detected only once. V is TRBV11-2 and J is TRBJ1-3; 8 positions agree with TRBD1. The CDR3 has 15 amino acids. V gave up 5 bases and J gave up 5 bases; unmatched junction bases: 8. Germline CDR1 and CDR2: SGHAT and FQNNGV. CDR3 residues: CASSPLQGERNTIYF. CDR3 nucleotides: TGTGCCAGCAGCCCCCTACAGGGGGAAAGAAACACCATATATTTT.

The chain is built from TRBV4-3 and TRBJ1-1, with D unresolved. Germline assignment: CDR1 LGHNA and CDR2 YSLEER. With 0 bases removed from V and 4 bases from J, the gap between germline ends came to 12 bases. CDR3 length: 15 amino acids. The CDR3 region is CASSQDMAGFTEAFF. For the CDR3, the DNA is TGCGCCAGCAGCCAAGACATGGCAGGTTTCACTGAAGCTTTCTTT.

This chain connects TRBV15 to TRBJ2-3; D is unclear. Per germline, CDR1 LNHNV and CDR2 YYDKDF (reference sequence). The CDR3 has 16 amino acids. Trimming removed 5 bases from V and 2 bases from J, with 17 bases in between. CDR3 sequence: CATSSEGQLLTDTQYF. Written as DNA, the CDR3 is TGTGCCACCAGCTCCGAAGGTCAGTTACTCACAGATACGCAGTATTTT.

As for this clone: Other nucleotide sequences in the sample specify the same CDR3. The CDR3 spells CASSYAGEAFF. CDR3 in DNA: TGTGCCAGCAGTTACGCGGGGGAGGCTTTCTTT. The rearrangement joins TRBV6-2 or TRBV6-3 to TRBJ1-1, with D tentatively TRBD1 (5 bases). Germline lookup yields CDR1 MNHEY and CDR2 SVGEGT. With 2 bases removed from V and 11 bases from J, the gap between germline ends came to 9 bases. The CDR3 totals 11 residues.

The rearrangement links TRBV5-8 to TRBJ2-6; D not resolved. CDR1 is SGHTS, CDR2 YDEGEE, per germline. V lost 5 bases and J lost 1, with 4 bases in between. The CDR3 consists of 13 residues. For the CDR3, the DNA is TGTGCCAGCAGTGGGTCTGGGGCCAACGTCCTGACTTTC. As protein: CASSGSGANVLTF.